The T cell receptor (beta chain) under discussion was sequenced for a study of identical twins. Points on this clonotype: Mismatch with germline at one junction end may stem from a read error.

The CDR3 sequence is 20 residues long. Germline-derived CDR1 and CDR2 are SGHRS and YFSETQ. Via MiXCR, TCRdb re-called the 5' RACE reads, giving one row per CDR3 protein. The data contain about 240,000 distinct CDR3 sequences, over 9.5% of them singletons. The gene calls are TRBV5-1 and TRBJ1-6; 11 bases are shared with TRBD1. The sample comprised memory T cells sorted from blood. The sequence was obtained from a man aged 50-59 years in good health. CDR3 residues: CASSLARGQGAGSYNSPLHF. The CDR3 bases are TGCGCCAGCAGCTTGGCCAGAGGACAGGGGGCAGGCTCCTATAATTCACCCCTCCATTTT. The complete variable domain, with remaining parts taken from reference TRBV5-1 and TRBJ1-6, reads KAGVTQTPRYLIKTRGQQVTLSCSPISGHRSVSWYQQTPGQGLQFLFEYFSETQRNKGNFPGRFSGRQFSNSRSEMNVSTLELGDSALYLCASSLARGQGAGSYNSPLHFGNGTRLTVT.